This T cell receptor beta chain was captured in a study of T-cell memory formation after mild COVID-19. Study context: There were largely donor-specific TCR clusters.

TCR alpha and TCR beta cDNA libraries with sample barcodes and UMIs came from 5'RACE using constant-segment primers. From the 5' RACE reads, TCRdb called clonotypes with MiXCR, one entry per CDR3 protein. The repertoire holds around 130,000 distinct CDR3 sequences, with more than 15% as singletons. General observations from the study: CD4+ clones that contracted lay mainly in CM and EM; CD8+ ones lay in EMRA.

This clonotype has more than one count but fewer than ten. Its antigen remains unknown. The TCR was taken from an adult woman who had mild COVID-19 (a few samples of this study predate the infection). Cell type and time point are not known. Sequenced material: PBMCs or a T cell subset sorted from them (not recorded which).

The chain's CDR3 is CASSLSTSTDQGDTQYF. CDR3 bases: TGTGCCAGCAGCTTGTCGACTAGTACCGACCAGGGGGATACCCAGTACTTC. The rearrangement uses TRBV5-6 and TRBJ2-5, with D perhaps matching TRBD1 (7 bases). Trimming pared 1 base from V and 8 bases from J, leaving 24 bases between. Per the germline V gene, CDR1 is SGHDT and CDR2 is YYEEEE. The CDR3 length is 17 residues.